These 23 T cell receptor beta chains share one sample of origin, sequenced in a study of blood T cell repertoires in COVID-19. This table comes from immunoSEQ multiplex PCR, and its TCRdb copy is limited to in-frame clones, with some not included. The repertoire has around 300,000 clones, around nine tenths of them found once; the top ten carry 4%. Sequenced input: peripheral blood. These receptors all stem from a woman in her 50s with active or convalescent COVID-19.

The chain is built from TRBV11-2 and TRBJ1-4; TRBD1 aligns across 8 bases. V trimming: 5 bases; J trimming: 5 bases; junction bases outside the gene matches: 7. Germline V gives CDR1 SGHAT, CDR2 FQNNGV. The length of the CDR3 is 15 residues. The CDR3 nucleotides read TGTGCCAGCAGCGAGGGGACAGGAAGAAATGAAAAACTGTTTTTT. This gives the protein CASSEGTGRNEKLFF.

CDR3 sequence: CASSLVPGYGEQYF. The CDR3 nucleotides read TGTGCCAGCAGCTTAGTCCCTGGCTACGGGGAGCAGTACTTC. The chain combines TRBV7-2 with TRBJ2-7; D unresolved. Trimming removed 1 base at V and 7 bases at J, with 14 bases between. Germline V gene sequence: CDR1 SGHTA, CDR2 FQGNSA. The CDR3 has 14 residues.

The V and J genes are TRBV5-1 and TRBJ2-1, with 9 positions matching TRBD1. CDR1 is SGHRS, CDR2 YFSETQ, per germline. Trimming removed 4 bases from V and 8 bases from J; junction bases left unmatched: 10. The CDR3 spans 15 residues. CDR3 coding DNA: TGCGCCAGCAGCGCGGACAGGGGATCGTGGGATGAGCAGTTCTTC. It yields the protein CASSADRGSWDEQFF. The full variable domain, with the rest looked up from reference TRBV5-1 and TRBJ2-1, is KAGVTQTPRYLIKTRGQQVTLSCSPISGHRSVSWYQQTPGQGLQFLFEYFSETQRNKGNFPGRFSGRQFSNSRSEMNVSTLELGDSALYLCASSADRGSWDEQFFGPGTRLTVL.

V is TRBV5-1 and J is TRBJ1-2; 7 bases are shared with TRBD1. Trimming removed 0 bases from V and 3 bases from J; junction bases left unmatched: 5. Germline CDR1 reads SGHRS; CDR2 reads YFSETQ. The CDR3 extends over 15 amino acids. The CDR3 region has the DNA TGCGCCAGCAGCTTGGGGGGGACAGCAGACTATGGCTACACCTTC. It specifies CASSLGGTADYGYTF.

This chain links TRBV9 with TRBJ2-2, with D possibly matching TRBD2 (6 bases). The V gene lost 4 bases and the J gene lost 3 bases, with 13 bases spanning the gap. CDR1 SGDLS and CDR2 YYNGEE come from the germline V gene. The length of the CDR3 is 15 residues. The CDR3 region is CASSPGVGDTGELFF. The CDR3 bases are TGTGCCAGCAGCCCGGGGGTGGGCGACACCGGGGAGCTGTTTTTT. Combining the CDR3 with reference TRBV9 and TRBJ2-2 gives the whole variable domain DSGVTQTPKHLITATGQRVTLRCSPRSGDLSVYWYQQSLDQGLQFLIQYYNGEERAKGNILERFSAQQFPDLHSELNLSSLELGDSALYFCASSPGVGDTGELFFGEGSRLTVL.

Comments on this clone: Other nucleotide sequences in the sample specify the same CDR3. The V call is TRBV5-1, the J call TRBJ2-1; weak D call: TRBD2 (6 bases). This CDR3 comprises 14 residues. V lost 2 bases and J 3 bases, leaving 9 bases between the germline ends. Germline V gene sequence: CDR1 SGHRS, CDR2 YFSETQ. This CDR3 is CASSFSGDYNEQFF. In nucleotides, the CDR3 is TGCGCCAGCAGCTTTAGCGGAGACTACAATGAGCAGTTCTTC. Complete variable domain (other parts from reference TRBV5-1 and TRBJ2-1): KAGVTQTPRYLIKTRGQQVTLSCSPISGHRSVSWYQQTPGQGLQFLFEYFSETQRNKGNFPGRFSGRQFSNSRSEMNVSTLELGDSALYLCASSFSGDYNEQFFGPGTRLTVL.

V is TRBV19 and J is TRBJ2-5, with a possible D match to TRBD2 (5 bases). Germline CDR1 and CDR2: LNHDA and SQIVND (reference sequence). This CDR3 region has 15 residues. V lost 6 bases to trimming and J lost 2 bases, with 16 bases between them. CDR3 sequence reads: CASRVGELRQETQYF. The CDR3 DNA is TGTGCCAGTAGGGTCGGGGAGTTGCGTCAAGAGACCCAGTACTTC.

This sequence joins TRBV27 and TRBJ1-5, with D possibly matching TRBD1 (6 bases). Trimming left V 7 bases short and J 4 bases short, with 14 bases between. This CDR3 comprises 14 residues. In germline, CDR1 is MNHEY, CDR2 SMNVEV (reference sequence). CDR3 nucleotides: TGTGCCAGCAAAGAGGGGAGGGGGAATCAGCCCCAGCATTTT. It specifies CASKEGRGNQPQHF.

The chain joins TRBV2 to TRBJ2-7; perhaps TRBD1 as D (6 bases). Trimming cost V 7 bases and J 3 bases, with 13 bases left between them. Per the germline V gene, CDR1 is SNHLY and CDR2 is FYNNEI. The CDR3 runs to 13 residues. CDR3 nucleotide sequence: TGTGCCAGCACGGACAGAGAATACTACGAGCAGTACTTC. Amino acids: CASTDREYYEQYF.

This clone was observed a handful of times. J is TRBJ2-5 and V is TRBV5-1; weak D call: TRBD1 (7 bases). Germline-derived CDR1 and CDR2 are SGHRS and YFSETQ. The CDR3 is 15 residues long. The V and J ends lost 0 bases and 6 bases respectively, with 15 bases between them. The CDR3 sequence: CASSLDLRGEKTQYF. In DNA, the CDR3 is TGCGCCAGCAGCTTGGATCTCAGGGGGGAAAAGACCCAGTACTTC.

CDR3 protein: CASSPRTEGRRTNEKLFF. For the CDR3, the DNA is TGTGCCAGCAGTCCGCGGACAGAAGGTCGTAGGACTAATGAAAAACTGTTTTTT. The chain uses TRBV27 and TRBJ1-4; the D gene is possibly TRBD1 (6 bases). CDR1 is MNHEY, CDR2 SMNVEV, per germline (reference sequence). CDR3 length equals 18 residues. V lost 5 bases and J 2 bases, leaving 21 bases between the germline ends.

V gene TRBV5-4 combines with J gene TRBJ1-2; possibly TRBD1 for D (6 bases). V was cut by 0 bases and J by 4 bases, with 16 bases left in between. This CDR3 spans 16 amino acids. Germline V CDR1 and CDR2: SGHNT, YYREEE (reference sequence). The CDR3 DNA follows: TGTGCCAGCAGCTTGGCCGGGGCAGGGGTCGGCTATGGCTACACCTTC. Translation gives CASSLAGAGVGYGYTF.

The rearrangement links TRBV4-1 to TRBJ2-3, with 12 bases fitting TRBD2. Germline V lookup: CDR1 MGHRA, CDR2 YSYEKL. This CDR3 region has 19 residues. V was clipped by 1 base and J by 4 bases; unmatched bases: 12. The CDR3 here is CASSQAPPPLAGGADTQYF. The CDR3 DNA is TGCGCCAGCAGCCAAGCACCCCCCCCTCTAGCGGGGGGGGCAGATACGCAGTATTTT.

The chain uses TRBV9 and TRBJ2-1; 11 bases align to TRBD2. The CDR3 runs 15 residues. Germline V CDR1 and CDR2: SGDLS, YYNGEE. The ends lost 3 bases at V and 6 bases at J; junction bases unmatched: 5. The CDR3 loop is CASSGRLAGSNEQFF. The CDR3 DNA sequence: TGTGCCAGCAGCGGACGACTAGCGGGATCCAATGAGCAGTTCTTC.

This chain uses TRBV3-1 (or the pseudogene TRBV3-2) with TRBJ1-1; D may be TRBD1 (6 bases). This CDR3 comprises 17 residues. V lost 4 bases, J lost 4 bases, and 22 bases lay in between. Looked up from germline, CDR1 is LGHDT and CDR2 is YNNKEL (reference sequence). CDR3 amino acids: CASSRRGGNRVGTEAFF. The CDR3 DNA reads TGTGCCAGCAGCCGACGAGGAGGAAACAGGGTGGGCACTGAAGCTTTCTTT.

The rearrangement uses TRBV7-2 and TRBJ2-1; possibly TRBD2 for D (6 bases). Looked up from germline, CDR1 is SGHTA and CDR2 is FQGNSA. The ends were cut back, 3 bases at V and 5 bases at J, with 14 bases in the middle. The length of the CDR3 is 15 residues. This CDR3 reads CASSFGVAANNEQFF. CDR3 nucleotides: TGTGCCAGCAGCTTCGGGGTAGCGGCGAACAATGAGCAGTTCTTC.

The chain recombines TRBV24-1 with TRBJ1-2, with 7 bases aligning to TRBD1. Germline assignment: CDR1 KGHDR and CDR2 SFDVKD. The CDR3 spans 15 residues. After removal of 3 bases from V and 7 bases from J, the junction contained 10 bases not matched to a gene. This CDR3 is CATSDERQGVRGYTF. CDR3 nucleotides: TGTGCCACCAGTGATGAAAGACAGGGCGTTCGTGGCTACACCTTC.

The chain uses TRBV6-2 or TRBV6-3 and TRBJ1-1; TRBD1 aligns across 9 bases. Germline V CDR1 and CDR2: MNHEY, SVGEGT. V shed 5 bases, J shed 1 base, and the junction held 8 bases outside the gene matches. The CDR3 spans 16 residues. The CDR3 sequence: CASSTGTGRQNTEAFF. In nucleotides, the CDR3 is TGTGCCAGCAGTACCGGGACAGGGAGGCAGAACACTGAAGCTTTCTTT.

This CDR3 reads CASSLAYANTGELFF. The CDR3 coding sequence is TGTGCCAGCAGCTTAGCCTATGCGAACACCGGGGAGCTGTTTTTT. The chain is built from TRBV7-2 and TRBJ2-2; D gene uncertain. V was shortened by 0 bases and J by 0 bases, with 5 bases between the two germline ends. The CDR3 has 15 residues. CDR1 and CDR2 from the germline V gene are SGHTA and FQGNSA.

The chain has TRBV29-1 and TRBJ1-1; 7 nucleotides agree with TRBD1. The CDR3 sequence is 13 residues long. Germline V lookup: CDR1 SQVTM, CDR2 ANQGSEA. With V trimmed by 6 bases and J by 1 base, 5 bases remained unmatched. The CDR3 loop is CSVGDRKNTEAFF. In DNA, the CDR3 is TGCAGCGTGGGGGACAGAAAGAACACTGAAGCTTTCTTT.

Comments on this clone: Additional DNA sequences in this sample encode the identical CDR3. The V gene is TRBV20-1, the J gene TRBJ1-1; no clear D gene. Germline CDR1 and CDR2: DFQATT and SNEGSKA (reference sequence). Deletions cut 4 bases from V and 1 base from J, with 4 bases between. The CDR3 is 11 amino acids. DNA of the CDR3: TGCAGTGCTAATAGGAACACTGAAGCTTTCTTT. This sequence encodes CSANRNTEAFF.

Concerning this clone itself: An end of the junction differs from the germline gene, which may be a read error. The chain couples TRBV12-3 or TRBV12-4 to TRBJ1-2; D may be TRBD1 (5 bases). The CDR3 length is 12 residues. The CDR3 bases are TGTGCCAGCAGAAGGGACCGGGAGGCTCTCGATTTC. Amino acid sequence: CASRRDREALDF.

The chain joins TRBV24-1 to TRBJ2-1; 9 bases align to TRBD1. Germline CDR1 reads KGHDR; CDR2 reads SFDVKD. With 9 bases clipped from V and 1 base from J, the junction kept 12 bases outside the gene matches. There are 17 residues in the CDR3. The CDR3 nucleotides are TGTGCCACCTCCACCGGGACAGGGCCCAATTCCTACAATGAGCAGTTCTTC. Translated, it gives CATSTGTGPNSYNEQFF.